Listed below are T cell receptor beta chains from one sample, sequenced in a study of Graves' ophthalmopathy and Graves' hyperthyroidism. Each CDR3 protein is one row after TCRdb ran MiXCR on the multiplex PCR reads. The sample records 1 million to 1.3 million distinct CDR3 sequences, approximately 35% being singletons. The sequencing sample was made of peripheral blood or thyroid tissue (not recorded which). These receptor sequences come from an adult man with Graves' hyperthyroidism. Both conserved end residues are part of each CDR3. D genes are given only for firm matches. Size is omitted from some rows. Given values are once, few, many or a class for expanded clones.

abundance: -; v_gene: TRBV25-1; j_gene: TRBJ2-5; d_gene: TRBD1; CDR3aa: CASSDPRDRGETQYF; CDR3nt: TGTGCCAGCAGCGATCCCCGGGACAGGGGGGAGACCCAGTACTTC
abundance: -; v_gene: TRBV5-1; j_gene: TRBJ2-2; d_gene: TRBD2; CDR3aa: CASSPRLAGVNTGELFF; CDR3nt: TGCGCCAGCAGCCCGAGACTAGCGGGGGTCAACACCGGGGAGCTGTTTTTT
abundance: -; v_gene: TRBV2; j_gene: TRBJ2-2; d_gene: TRBD2; CDR3aa: CASSASGRSTGELFF; CDR3nt: TGTGCCAGCAGCGCTAGCGGGAGGTCCACCGGGGAGCTGTTTTTT
abundance: many; v_gene: TRBV20-1; j_gene: TRBJ1-5; d_gene: -; CDR3aa: CSALTPQTAPGQPQHF; CDR3nt: TGCAGTGCCCTGACCCCTCAGACAGCTCCGGGTCAGCCCCAGCATTTT
abundance: -; v_gene: TRBV20-1; j_gene: TRBJ1-2; d_gene: -; CDR3aa: CSAKSAARVFIYGYTF; CDR3nt: TGCAGTGCTAAATCGGCCGCCAGGGTTTTTATTTATGGCTACACCTTC
abundance: once; v_gene: TRBV6-5; j_gene: TRBJ2-7; d_gene: TRBD1; CDR3aa: CAIQGAYEQYF; CDR3nt: TGTGCCATACAGGGGGCTTACGAGCAGTACTTC
abundance: -; v_gene: TRBV29-1; j_gene: TRBJ2-7; d_gene: TRBD2; CDR3aa: CSVGGGGGYEQYF; CDR3nt: TGCAGCGTGGGGGGGGGTGGGGGTTACGAGCAGTACTTC
abundance: -; v_gene: TRBV25-1; j_gene: TRBJ1-3; d_gene: TRBD1; CDR3aa: CASSLDRQGDRNTIYF; CDR3nt: TGTGCCAGCAGTTTAGACCGACAGGGGGACCGAAACACCATATATTTT
abundance: few; v_gene: TRBV27; j_gene: TRBJ1-1; d_gene: TRBD1; CDR3aa: CASRPQGNREAFF; CDR3nt: TGTGCCAGCAGACCACAGGGGAATCGTGAAGCTTTCTTT
abundance: -; v_gene: TRBV5-4; j_gene: TRBJ1-6; d_gene: -; CDR3aa: CASSETLGGNSPLHF; CDR3nt: TGTGCCAGCAGCGAGACTCTAGGGGGGAATTCACCCCTCCACTTT
abundance: few; v_gene: TRBV30; j_gene: TRBJ2-5; d_gene: TRBD1; CDR3aa: CAWAQGQGSTQYF; CDR3nt: TGTGCCTGGGCCCAGGGACAGGGATCGACCCAGTACTTC
abundance: -; v_gene: TRBV10-3; j_gene: TRBJ2-7; d_gene: -; CDR3aa: CAIRAGAGPYEQYF; CDR3nt: TGTGCCATCAGGGCGGGGGCCGGCCCCTACGAGCAGTACTTC